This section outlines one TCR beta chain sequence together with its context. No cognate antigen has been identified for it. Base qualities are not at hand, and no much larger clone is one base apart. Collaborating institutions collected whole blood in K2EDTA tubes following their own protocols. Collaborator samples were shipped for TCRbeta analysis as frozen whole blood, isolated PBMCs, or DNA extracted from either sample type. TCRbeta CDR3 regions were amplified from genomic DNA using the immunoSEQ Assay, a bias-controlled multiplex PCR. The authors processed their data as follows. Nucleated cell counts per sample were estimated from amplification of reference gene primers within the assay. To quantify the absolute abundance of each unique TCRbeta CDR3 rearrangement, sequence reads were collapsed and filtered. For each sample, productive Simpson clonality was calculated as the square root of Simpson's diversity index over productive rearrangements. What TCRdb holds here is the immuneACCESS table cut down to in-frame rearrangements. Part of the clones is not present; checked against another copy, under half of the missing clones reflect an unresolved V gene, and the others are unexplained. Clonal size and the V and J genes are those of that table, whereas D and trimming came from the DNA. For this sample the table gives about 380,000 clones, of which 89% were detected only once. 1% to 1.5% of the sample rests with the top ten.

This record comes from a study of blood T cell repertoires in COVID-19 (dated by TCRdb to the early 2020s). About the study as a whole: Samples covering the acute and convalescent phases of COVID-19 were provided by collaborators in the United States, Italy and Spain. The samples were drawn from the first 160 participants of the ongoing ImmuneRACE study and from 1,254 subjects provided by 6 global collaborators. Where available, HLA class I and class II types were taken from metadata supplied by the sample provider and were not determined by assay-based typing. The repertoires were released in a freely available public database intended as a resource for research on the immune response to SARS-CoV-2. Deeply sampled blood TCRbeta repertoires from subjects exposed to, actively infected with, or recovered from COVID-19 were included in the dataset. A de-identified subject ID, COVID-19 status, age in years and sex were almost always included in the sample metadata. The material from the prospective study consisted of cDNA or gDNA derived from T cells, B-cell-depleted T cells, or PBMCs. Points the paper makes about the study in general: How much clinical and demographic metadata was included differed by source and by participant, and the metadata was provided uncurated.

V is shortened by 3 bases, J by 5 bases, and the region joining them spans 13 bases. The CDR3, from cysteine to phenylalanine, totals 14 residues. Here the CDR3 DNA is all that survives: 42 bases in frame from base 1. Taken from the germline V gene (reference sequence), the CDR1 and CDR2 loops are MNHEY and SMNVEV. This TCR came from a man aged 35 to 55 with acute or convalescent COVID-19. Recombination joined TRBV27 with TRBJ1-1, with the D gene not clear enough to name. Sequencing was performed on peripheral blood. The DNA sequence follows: TGTGCCAGCAGTTTGAGGGCATTGGGAACTGAAGCTTTCTTT. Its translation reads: CASSLRALGTEAFF.